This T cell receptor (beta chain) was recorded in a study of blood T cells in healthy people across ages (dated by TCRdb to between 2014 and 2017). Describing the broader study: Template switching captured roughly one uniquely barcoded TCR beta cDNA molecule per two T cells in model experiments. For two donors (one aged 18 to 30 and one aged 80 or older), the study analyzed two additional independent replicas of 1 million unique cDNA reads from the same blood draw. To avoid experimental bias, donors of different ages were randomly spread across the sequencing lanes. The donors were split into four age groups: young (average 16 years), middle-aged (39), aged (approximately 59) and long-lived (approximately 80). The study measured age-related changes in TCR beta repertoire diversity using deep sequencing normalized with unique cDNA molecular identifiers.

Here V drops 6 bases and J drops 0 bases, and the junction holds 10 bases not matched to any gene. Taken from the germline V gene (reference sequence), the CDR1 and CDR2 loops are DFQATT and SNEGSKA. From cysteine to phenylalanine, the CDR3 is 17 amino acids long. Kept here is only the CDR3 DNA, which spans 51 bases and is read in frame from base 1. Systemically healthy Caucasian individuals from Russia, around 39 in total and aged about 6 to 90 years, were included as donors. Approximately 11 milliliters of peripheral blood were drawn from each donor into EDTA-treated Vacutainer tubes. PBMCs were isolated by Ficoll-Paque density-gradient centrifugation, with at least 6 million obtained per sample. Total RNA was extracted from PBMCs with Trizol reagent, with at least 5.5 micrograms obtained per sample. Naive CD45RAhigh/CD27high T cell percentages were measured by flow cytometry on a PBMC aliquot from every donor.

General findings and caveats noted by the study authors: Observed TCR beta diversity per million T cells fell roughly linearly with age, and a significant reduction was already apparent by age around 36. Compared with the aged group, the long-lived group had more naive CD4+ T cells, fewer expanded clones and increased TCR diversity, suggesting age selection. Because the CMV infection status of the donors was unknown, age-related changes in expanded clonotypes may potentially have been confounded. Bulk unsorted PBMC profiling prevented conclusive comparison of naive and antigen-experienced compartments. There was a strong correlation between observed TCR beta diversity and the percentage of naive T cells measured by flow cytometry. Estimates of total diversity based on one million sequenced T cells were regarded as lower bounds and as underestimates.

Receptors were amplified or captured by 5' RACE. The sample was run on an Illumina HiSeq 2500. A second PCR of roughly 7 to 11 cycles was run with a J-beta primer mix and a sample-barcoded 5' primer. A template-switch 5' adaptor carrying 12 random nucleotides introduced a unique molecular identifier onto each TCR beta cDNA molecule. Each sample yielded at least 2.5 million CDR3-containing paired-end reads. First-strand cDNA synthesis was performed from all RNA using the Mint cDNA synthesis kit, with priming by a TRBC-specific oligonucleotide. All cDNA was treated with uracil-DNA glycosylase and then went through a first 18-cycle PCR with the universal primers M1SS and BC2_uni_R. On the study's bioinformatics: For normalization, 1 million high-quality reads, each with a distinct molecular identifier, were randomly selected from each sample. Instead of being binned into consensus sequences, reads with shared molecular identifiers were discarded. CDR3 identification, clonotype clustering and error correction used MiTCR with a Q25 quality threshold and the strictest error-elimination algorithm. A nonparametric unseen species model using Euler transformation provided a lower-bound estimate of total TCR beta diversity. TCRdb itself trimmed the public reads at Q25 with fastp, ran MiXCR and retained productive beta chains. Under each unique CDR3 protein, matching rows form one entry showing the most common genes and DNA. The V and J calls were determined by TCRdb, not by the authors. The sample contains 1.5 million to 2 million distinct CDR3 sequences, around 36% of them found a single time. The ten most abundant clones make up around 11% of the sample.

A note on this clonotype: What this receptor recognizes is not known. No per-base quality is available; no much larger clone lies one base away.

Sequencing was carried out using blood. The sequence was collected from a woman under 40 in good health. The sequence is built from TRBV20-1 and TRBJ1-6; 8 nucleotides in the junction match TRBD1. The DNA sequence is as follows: TGCAGTGCCCCGACCCGGGACAGGAGCTCCTATAATTCACCCCTCCACTTT. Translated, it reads CSAPTRDRSSYNSPLHF.